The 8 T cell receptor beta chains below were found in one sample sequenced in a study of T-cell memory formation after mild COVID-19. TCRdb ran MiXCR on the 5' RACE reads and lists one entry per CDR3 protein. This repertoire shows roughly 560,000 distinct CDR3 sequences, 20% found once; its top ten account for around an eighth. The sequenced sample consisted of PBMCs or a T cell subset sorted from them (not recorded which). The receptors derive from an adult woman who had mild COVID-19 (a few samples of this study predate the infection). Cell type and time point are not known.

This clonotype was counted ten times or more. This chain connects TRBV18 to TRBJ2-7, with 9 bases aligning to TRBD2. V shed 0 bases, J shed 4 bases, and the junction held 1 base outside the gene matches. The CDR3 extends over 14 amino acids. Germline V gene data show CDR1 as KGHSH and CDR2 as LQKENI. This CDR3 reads CASSPPGLAYEQYF. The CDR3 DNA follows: TGTGCCAGCTCACCACCGGGACTAGCTTACGAGCAGTACTTC. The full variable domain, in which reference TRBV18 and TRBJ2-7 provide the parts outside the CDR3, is NAGVMQNPRHLVRRRGQEARLRCSPMKGHSHVYWYRQLPEEGLKFMVYLQKENIIDESGMPKERFSAEFPKEGPSILRIQQVVRGDSAAYFCASSPPGLAYEQYFGPGTRLTVT.

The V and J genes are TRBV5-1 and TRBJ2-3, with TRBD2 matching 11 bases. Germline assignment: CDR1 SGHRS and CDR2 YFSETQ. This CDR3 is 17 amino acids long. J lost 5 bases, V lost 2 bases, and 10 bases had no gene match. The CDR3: CASSFSGTSGLGDTQYF. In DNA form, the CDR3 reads TGCGCCAGCAGCTTTTCCGGGACTAGCGGCCTCGGAGATACGCAGTATTTT.

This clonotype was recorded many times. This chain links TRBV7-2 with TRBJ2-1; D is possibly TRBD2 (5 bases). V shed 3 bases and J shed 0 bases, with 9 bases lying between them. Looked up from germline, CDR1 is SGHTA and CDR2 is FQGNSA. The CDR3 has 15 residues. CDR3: CASSFQGSSYNEQFF. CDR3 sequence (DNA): TGTGCCAGCAGCTTCCAAGGGAGCTCCTACAATGAGCAGTTCTTC.

This chain's CDR3 is CASSEGFVAGYTF. The CDR3 coding sequence is TGTGCCAGCAGTGAAGGATTTGTGGCCGGCTACACCTTC. The chain combines TRBV6-1 with TRBJ1-2; D ambiguous. Germline V gene lookup returns CDR1 MNHNS and CDR2 SASEGT. With 1 base removed from V and 8 bases from J, the gap between germline ends came to 11 bases. The CDR3 has 13 residues.

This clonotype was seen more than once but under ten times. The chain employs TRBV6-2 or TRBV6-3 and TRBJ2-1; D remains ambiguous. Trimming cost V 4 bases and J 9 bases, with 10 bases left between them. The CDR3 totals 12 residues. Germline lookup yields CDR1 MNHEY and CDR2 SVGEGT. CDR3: CASSLRTLEQFF. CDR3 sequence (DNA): TGTGCCAGCAGTTTAAGGACCCTTGAGCAGTTCTTC.

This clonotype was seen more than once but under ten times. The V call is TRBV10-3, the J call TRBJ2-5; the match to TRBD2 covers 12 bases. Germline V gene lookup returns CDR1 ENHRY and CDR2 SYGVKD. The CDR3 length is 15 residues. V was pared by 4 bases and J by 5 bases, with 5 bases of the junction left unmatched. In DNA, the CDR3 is TGTGCCATCAGTGGGACTAGCGGGGTCGGGGAGACCCAGTACTTC. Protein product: CAISGTSGVGETQYF.

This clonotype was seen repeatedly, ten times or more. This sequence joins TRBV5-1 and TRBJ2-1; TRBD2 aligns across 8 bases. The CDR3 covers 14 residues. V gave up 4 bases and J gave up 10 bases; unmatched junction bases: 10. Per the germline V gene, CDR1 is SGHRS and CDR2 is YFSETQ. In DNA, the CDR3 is TGCGCCAGCAGCCCGGGGGGGTTCCCGCAAGAGCAGTTCTTC. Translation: CASSPGGFPQEQFF. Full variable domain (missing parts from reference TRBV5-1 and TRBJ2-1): KAGVTQTPRYLIKTRGQQVTLSCSPISGHRSVSWYQQTPGQGLQFLFEYFSETQRNKGNFPGRFSGRQFSNSRSEMNVSTLELGDSALYLCASSPGGFPQEQFFGPGTRLTVL.

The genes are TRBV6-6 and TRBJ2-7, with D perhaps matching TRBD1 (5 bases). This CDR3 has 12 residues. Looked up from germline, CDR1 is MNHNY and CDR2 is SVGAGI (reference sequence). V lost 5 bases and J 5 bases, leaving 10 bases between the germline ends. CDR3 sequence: CASSQGLNEQYF. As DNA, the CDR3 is TGTGCCAGCAGTCAGGGCCTTAACGAGCAGTACTTC.